Described below is a single T cell receptor (beta chain) sequence and its context. Only in-frame clones appear in the TCRdb table, and some are missing; sequencing was by immunoSEQ multiplex PCR. The repertoire has about 36,000 clones, roughly 81% of them found once; the top ten carry 20% to 25%. This sample is part of a study of OX40 agonist ivuxolimab in advanced cancers. Cycle 7 day 1, cycle 4 day 1, and baseline were the timepoints at which blood was sampled. The CDR3 has 15 residues. Trimming took 0 bases from V and 3 from J, leaving 12 bases between them. CDR1 is SGHNT and CDR2 is YYREEE in the germline V gene (reference sequence).

The clonotype was recovered from an adult with an advanced solid tumor such as melanoma, head and neck, liver or kidney cancer. The sequencing here drew on CD4+ or CD8+ T cells sorted from blood, taken in a trial of the OX40 agonist ivuxolimab. The V gene is TRBV5-4, the J gene TRBJ1-2; no clear D. Written as DNA, the CDR3 is TGTGCCAGCAGCTTGGAAACGGCCACCTACTATGGCTACACCTTC. As protein: CASSLETATYYGYTF. Full variable domain (missing parts from reference TRBV5-4 and TRBJ1-2): ETGVTQSPTHLIKTRGQQVTLRCSSQSGHNTVSWYQQALGQGPQFIFQYYREEENGRGNFPPRFSGLQFPNYSSELNVNALELDDSALYLCASSLETATYYGYTFGSGTRLTVV.